A single sample gave rise to the 23 T cell receptor beta chains below, sequenced in a study of T cell clonality in common variable immunodeficiency. Assay used: immunoSEQ multiplex PCR; TCRdb lists only in-frame clones, some missing. This sample shows tens of thousands of clones and no singletons; 1.7% rests with the ten largest. Sequences were obtained from peripheral blood mononuclear cells. The receptor source for this set is a person aged 18-70 years in good health.

This clone was observed many times. The CDR3 end lies 3 residues beyond the end of the read and is filled in from the germline J gene. The chain couples TRBV20-1 to TRBJ2-7; TRBD2 is a possible D gene (6 bases). The CDR3 has 13 amino acids. Trimming removed 3 bases from V and 6 bases from J, with 15 bases in between. Looked up from germline, CDR1 is DFQATT and CDR2 is SNEGSKA (reference sequence). Partial CDR3 DNA: TGCAGTGCTAGGGGAGATATGGGGGGCGAG. Protein sequence: CSARGDMGGE. The complete CDR3 sequence is CSARGDMGGEQYF.

This clone was seen repeatedly, ten times or more. The read falls 3 residues short of the CDR3 end, and the missing part is taken from the germline J gene. The V call is TRBV6-1, the J call TRBJ1-3; maybe TRBD1 (6 bases). The germline V gene has CDR1 MNHNS and CDR2 SASEGT. This CDR3 is 15 amino acids long. Trimming left V 1 base short and J 2 bases short, with 9 bases between. The CDR3 loop reads CASSEVSGAGNTIYF. Incomplete CDR3 DNA: TGTGCCAGCAGTGAAGTCTCAGGGGCTGGAAACACC.

This clone was counted at least ten times. The sequenced fragment ends 3 residues before the CDR3 boundary, so the rest is inferred from the germline J gene. The chain uses TRBV20-1 and TRBJ2-3, with 14 bases aligning to TRBD2. This CDR3 comprises 19 residues. Losses at the gene ends were 3 bases for V and 4 bases for J; bases not matched to a gene: 15. The germline gives CDR1 DFQATT, CDR2 SNEGSKA (reference sequence). CDR3 sequence: CSASSTSGGASPLADTQYF. The sequenced CDR3 bases are TGCAGTGCTAGTTCGACTAGCGGGGGGGCGTCCCCCTTGGCAGATACG.

This clone was recorded many times. The read ends 3 residues early relative to the CDR3; the germline J gene fills the gap. The V gene is TRBV10-3, the J gene TRBJ1-1, with D possibly being TRBD1 (6 bases). CDR3 size: 15 residues. Trimming removed 3 bases at V and 4 bases at J, with 15 bases between. Germline CDR1 and CDR2: ENHRY and SYGVKD. CDR3 DNA (partial): TGTGCCATCAGTGAACAGGGTCCTGGTGGCACTGAA. Translation gives CAISEQGPGGTE. Given in full, the CDR3 is CAISEQGPGGTEAFF.

This clone was recorded many times. The sequenced fragment ends 3 residues before the CDR3 boundary, so the rest is inferred from the germline J gene. The chain is built from TRBV12-3 or TRBV12-4 and TRBJ2-7, with 7 bases that match TRBD1. With 6 bases clipped from V and 6 bases from J, the junction kept 11 bases outside the gene matches. This CDR3 is 14 amino acids long. CDR3: CASSQIGQGVEQYF. The covered CDR3 bases are TGTGCCAGCAGCCAGATCGGGCAGGGGGTCGAG.

This clone was seen many times. Sequencing ends 3 residues short of the CDR3 end; the germline J gene provides the rest. The chain joins TRBV5-1 to TRBJ2-2; D ambiguous. Germline CDR1 is SGHRS and CDR2 is YFSETQ. The CDR3 has 15 residues. Trimming pared 2 bases from V and 0 bases from J, leaving 8 bases between. The CDR3 DNA, read in part, is TGCGCCAGCAGCTTTCTAGAGGCGAACACCGGGGAG. Amino acids: CASSFLEANTGE. The full CDR3 protein is CASSFLEANTGELFF.

This clone was counted ten times or more. With the read ending 3 residues before the CDR3 end, the germline J gene is used to fill in that end. The chain combines TRBV7-3 with TRBJ1-2; the match to TRBD1 covers 7 bases. Germline CDR1 SGHTA, CDR2 FQGTGA. V gave up 5 bases and J gave up 5 bases; unmatched junction bases: 5. This CDR3 is built from 13 residues. The CDR3 bases that were read are TGTGCCAGCAGCGAAGGGGGCGAATATGGC. Its protein is CASSEGGEYG. The full CDR3 protein is CASSEGGEYGYTF.

This clone has ten or more counts. The sequence runs out 3 residues before the end of the CDR3; the remainder is reconstructed from the germline J gene. The chain carries TRBV5-6 and TRBJ1-2, with D possibly matching TRBD1 (5 bases). Germline assignment: CDR1 SGHDT and CDR2 YYEEEE. V was clipped by 0 bases and J by 4 bases, with 7 bases between them. The CDR3 is 13 residues long. The CDR3 protein is CASSLAGVYGYTF. The DNA read from the CDR3 is TGTGCCAGCAGCTTGGCGGGGGTCTATGGC. Together with reference TRBV5-6 and TRBJ1-2, the CDR3 gives the full variable domain: DAGVTQSPTHLIKTRGQQVTLRCSPKSGHDTVSWYQQALGQGPQFIFQYYEEEERQRGNFPDRFSGHQFPNYSSELNVNALLLGDSALYLCASSLAGVYGYTFGSGTRLTVV.

This clone was seen repeatedly, ten times or more. The read stops 3 residues short of the end of the CDR3; the missing end is completed from the germline J gene. The V call is TRBV2, the J call TRBJ2-7; D is uncertain. CDR1 is SNHLY and CDR2 is FYNNEI in the germline V gene. V shed 3 bases and J shed 2 bases, with 5 bases lying between them. The CDR3 covers 12 residues. The CDR3 spells CASSDNTYEQYF. The CDR3 bases that were read are TGTGCCAGCAGTGACAACACCTACGAG.

This clone was seen at least ten times. Read data end 3 residues before the CDR3 end; the end is taken from the germline J gene. The gene calls are TRBV4-1 and TRBJ2-1; 7 bases are shared with TRBD1. V was pared by 4 bases and J by 9 bases, with 18 bases of the junction left unmatched. The CDR3 spans 17 residues. Germline V gene data show CDR1 as MGHRA and CDR2 as YSYEKL. The CDR3 protein is CASSRTGAAPPTGEQFF. The sequenced CDR3 bases are TGCGCCAGCAGCCGCACAGGGGCCGCGCCTCCGACCGGTGAG.

The sample holds many counts of this clone. The CDR3 end lies 3 residues beyond the end of the read and is filled in from the germline J gene. The gene calls are TRBV7-2 and TRBJ2-3; TRBD2 is a possible D gene (5 bases). The V end lost 2 bases, the J end lost 3 bases, and 12 bases lay between the germline ends. CDR3 size: 15 residues. From germline, CDR1 is SGHTA and CDR2 FQGNSA. The sequenced part of the CDR3 DNA is TGTGCCAGCAGCTTACCTGTCTCGGGGACAGATACG. Amino acids: CASSLPVSGTDT. The entire CDR3 sequence reads CASSLPVSGTDTQYF.

This clone was seen a handful of times. Since a much larger clone is just one base distant, this may be a read error. The sample carries other DNA sequences with the same CDR3. The chain's CDR3 is CASSENRAADTQYF. CDR3 DNA (partial): TGTGCCAGCAGCGAAAACAGGGCCGCAGATACG. V and J are TRBV7-9 and TRBJ2-3; weak D call: TRBD1 (6 bases). The CDR3 end lies 3 residues beyond the end of the read and is filled in from the germline J gene. Trimming stripped 5 bases from V and 4 bases from J, with 13 bases between. This CDR3 region has 14 residues. The germline V gene has CDR1 SEHNR and CDR2 FQNEAQ (reference sequence).

This clone was recorded at least ten times. The read stops 3 residues short of the end of the CDR3; the missing end is completed from the germline J gene. V and J are TRBV6-1 and TRBJ1-2; TRBD1 might be the D (6 bases). V lost 2 bases and J 4 bases, leaving 14 bases between the germline ends. The germline V gene has CDR1 MNHNS and CDR2 SASEGT. CDR3 size: 15 residues. Incomplete CDR3 DNA: TGTGCCAGCAGTGAATCCTACAGGGCCCTCTATGGC. Its protein product is CASSESYRALYG. The full CDR3 reads CASSESYRALYGYTF.

This clone came up many times. The read halts 3 residues ahead of the CDR3 end, with the missing end drawn from the germline J gene. The genes are TRBV30 and TRBJ2-2; D call uncertain. V lost 4 bases to trimming and J lost 0 bases, with 9 bases between them. From germline, CDR1 is GTSNPN and CDR2 SVGIG (reference sequence). The CDR3 sequence is 14 residues long. The covered CDR3 bases are TGTGCCTGGACAAGCTACGCGAACACCGGGGAG. Translating gives CAWTSYANTGE. The entire CDR3 is CAWTSYANTGELFF.

This clone was detected many times. The sequence runs out 3 residues before the end of the CDR3; the remainder is reconstructed from the germline J gene. The rearrangement joins TRBV7-8 to TRBJ2-2, with 16 bases fitting TRBD2. V was clipped by 5 bases and J by 4 bases; unmatched bases: 7. CDR3 length equals 18 residues. The germline V gene has CDR1 SGHVS and CDR2 FQNEAQ. CDR3 region: CASSSLGLAGGLTGELFF. Partial CDR3 DNA: TGTGCCAGCAGCAGCCTGGGACTAGCGGGGGGGCTCACCGGGGAG.

At least ten counts were recorded for this clone. From the germline J gene comes the end of the CDR3, since the read stops 3 residues before it. The chain is built from TRBV6-2 or TRBV6-3 and TRBJ1-3, with unresolved D. This CDR3 has 15 residues. Trimming cost V 6 bases and J 2 bases, with 14 bases left between them. Per the germline V gene, CDR1 is MNHEY and CDR2 is SVGEGT. CDR3 DNA (partial): TGTGCCAGCAGCGCCAGGACTAGAACTGGAAACACC. Its protein product is CASSARTRTGNT. The full CDR3 is CASSARTRTGNTIYF.

The table lists this clone with many counts. The sequence runs out 3 residues before the end of the CDR3; the remainder is reconstructed from the germline J gene. The chain links TRBV11-2 to TRBJ1-5; D gene unclear. The length of the CDR3 is 15 residues. Trimming removed 0 bases from V and 6 bases from J, with 12 bases in between. Germline V gene lookup returns CDR1 SGHAT and CDR2 FQNNGV. CDR3 in amino acids: CASSLDRTIRQPQHF. CDR3 DNA (partial): TGTGCCAGCAGCTTAGACCGGACTATCCGTCAGCCC. Full variable domain (missing parts from reference TRBV11-2 and TRBJ1-5): EAGVAQSPRYKIIEKRQSVAFWCNPISGHATLYWYQQILGQGPKLLIQFQNNGVVDDSQLPKDRFSAERLKGVDSTLKIQPAKLEDSAVYLCASSLDRTIRQPQHFGDGTRLSIL.

This clone was seen many times. This CDR3 reads CASSLSGTGNTGELFF. The sequenced part of the CDR3 DNA is TGTGCCAGCAGCTTAAGTGGAACAGGGAACACCGGGGAG. The J gene is TRBJ2-2, the V gene TRBV7-3; TRBD1 might be the D (5 bases). The CDR3 goes on 3 residues after the read ends, and that part is filled in from the germline J gene. The CDR3 length is 16 residues. Trimming pared 1 base from V and 1 base from J, leaving 10 bases between. CDR1 is SGHTA, CDR2 FQGTGA, per germline.

This clone has ten or more counts. The CDR3 DNA, read in part, is TGTGCCAGCAGCCCGGAGGGGTCTGGAAACACC. It translates to CASSPEGSGNT. The full CDR3 protein is CASSPEGSGNTIYF. The rearrangement joins TRBV7-9 to TRBJ1-3; maybe TRBD1 (5 bases). The read terminates 3 residues ahead of where the CDR3 ends, so the germline J gene completes it. Per germline, CDR1 SEHNR and CDR2 FQNEAQ (reference sequence). The CDR3 is 14 amino acids. Trimming left V 5 bases short and J 1 base short, with 9 bases between.

This clone was detected many times. The CDR3 extends 3 residues past the end of the read, so its final part is completed from the germline J gene. This sequence joins TRBV5-4 and TRBJ2-1, with 8 bases fitting TRBD1. The CDR3 runs to 15 residues. Germline values: CDR1 SGHNT, CDR2 YYREEE (reference sequence). Trimming removed 4 bases from V and 4 bases from J; junction bases left unmatched: 7. The part of the CDR3 DNA that was read is TGTGCCAGCAGCGACGGACAGGGATTATACAATGAG. Its translation: CASSDGQGLYNE. From start to end, the CDR3 is CASSDGQGLYNEQFF.

In its sample, this clone was seen many times. The sequence runs out 3 residues before the end of the CDR3; the remainder is reconstructed from the germline J gene. The V and J genes are TRBV20-1 and TRBJ1-1; D is possibly TRBD1 (5 bases). V dropped 0 bases and J dropped 1 base, with 12 bases sitting between them. In germline, CDR1 is DFQATT, CDR2 SNEGSKA (reference sequence). This CDR3 has 15 amino acids. CDR3 protein: CSARDWGVGNTEAFF. CDR3 DNA (partial): TGCAGTGCTAGAGATTGGGGGGTGGGGAACACTGAA.

This clone showed up many times. With the read ending 3 residues before the CDR3 end, the germline J gene is used to fill in that end. The chain is built from TRBV19 and TRBJ2-3; 13 bases are shared with TRBD2. V lost 5 bases and J lost 0; bases outside the gene matches: 8. The CDR3 contains 18 residues. The germline gives CDR1 LNHDA, CDR2 SQIVND (reference sequence). CDR3 bases read: TGTGCCAGTAGTCTCCAGGGGACTAGCGGGACTAGCACAGATACG. This codes for CASSLQGTSGTSTDT. The full CDR3 protein reads CASSLQGTSGTSTDTQYF.

This clone occurred many times. The read ends 3 residues shy of where the CDR3 ends; the end is completed using the germline J gene. V usage is TRBV5-6 and J usage is TRBJ1-6; the D is unclear. Per the germline V gene, CDR1 is SGHDT and CDR2 is YYEEEE. The CDR3 totals 14 residues. The ends were cut back, 2 bases at V and 9 bases at J, with 12 bases in the middle. This CDR3 is CASSFFSVASPLHF. CDR3 bases read: TGTGCCAGCAGCTTCTTTTCAGTGGCTTCACCC.